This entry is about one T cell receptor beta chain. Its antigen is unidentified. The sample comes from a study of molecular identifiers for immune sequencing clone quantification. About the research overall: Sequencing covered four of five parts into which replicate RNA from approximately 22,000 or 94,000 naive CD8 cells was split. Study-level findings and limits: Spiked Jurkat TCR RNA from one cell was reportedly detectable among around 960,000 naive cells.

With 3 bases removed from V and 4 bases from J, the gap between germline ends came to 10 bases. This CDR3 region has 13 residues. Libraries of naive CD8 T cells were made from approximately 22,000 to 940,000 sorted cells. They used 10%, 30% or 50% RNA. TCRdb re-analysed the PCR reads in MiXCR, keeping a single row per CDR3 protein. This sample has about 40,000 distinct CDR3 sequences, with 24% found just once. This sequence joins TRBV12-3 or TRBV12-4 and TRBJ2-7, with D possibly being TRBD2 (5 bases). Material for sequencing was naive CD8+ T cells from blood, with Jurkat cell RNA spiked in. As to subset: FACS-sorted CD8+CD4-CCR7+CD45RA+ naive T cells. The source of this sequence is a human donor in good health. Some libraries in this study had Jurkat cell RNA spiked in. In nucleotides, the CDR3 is TGTGCCAGCAGTTTTGGACTGCTATACGAGCAGTACTTC. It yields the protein CASSFGLLYEQYF.